The rows below give T cell receptor beta chains drawn from one sample of a study of cytomegalovirus exposure and HLA in healthy donors. This table comes from immunoSEQ multiplex PCR, and its TCRdb copy is limited to in-frame clones, with some not included. Among tens of thousands of clones, 60% to 80% were seen once, and the ten largest hold 20% to 25%. Source material: PBMCs. All receptors derive from a woman aged 45-59 years in good health and CMV-seropositive. The CDR3 runs from the conserved cysteine through the conserved F or W. The order of the fields is V gene, D gene, CDR3 length, clone size, J gene, CDR3 DNA, CDR3 protein. D genes are given only for firm matches. Rows may omit the clone size; those that give it use once, few, many or a size class.

V gene: TRBV2; D gene: -; CDR3 length: 14; clone size: -; J gene: TRBJ1-1; CDR3 DNA: TGTGCCAGCAGTGCCGATCAGGCTGTAACTGAAGCTTTCTTT; CDR3 protein: CASSADQAVTEAFF
V gene: TRBV21-1; D gene: -; CDR3 length: 16; clone size: -; J gene: TRBJ1-2; CDR3 DNA: TGTGCCAGCAGCAAATCATTGCCAGCGATCTCCCATGGCTACACCTTC; CDR3 protein: CASSKSLPAISHGYTF
V gene: TRBV7-9; D gene: TRBD2; CDR3 length: 14; clone size: -; J gene: TRBJ2-7; CDR3 DNA: TGTGCCAGCAGCCCGGGACTAGCGGTCTACGGGCAGTACTTC; CDR3 protein: CASSPGLAVYGQYF
V gene: TRBV5-8; D gene: -; CDR3 length: 14; clone size: -; J gene: TRBJ1-4; CDR3 DNA: TGTGCCAGCAGCCGGACAGCTTTTAATGAAAAACTGTTTTTT; CDR3 protein: CASSRTAFNEKLFF
V gene: TRBV29-1; D gene: -; CDR3 length: 14; clone size: -; J gene: TRBJ2-1; CDR3 DNA: TGCAGCGTGCTCAGGGTTGGCTCCTACAATGAGCAGTTCTTC; CDR3 protein: CSVLRVGSYNEQFF
V gene: TRBV7-9; D gene: -; CDR3 length: 14; clone size: -; J gene: TRBJ1-6; CDR3 DNA: TGTGCCAGCAGACAAACAGGTTCTAATTCACCCCTCCACTTT; CDR3 protein: CASRQTGSNSPLHF
V gene: TRBV19; D gene: TRBD2; CDR3 length: 14; clone size: -; J gene: TRBJ2-1; CDR3 DNA: TGTGCCAGTCGGACTAGCGGGACCTACAATGAGCAGTTCTTC; CDR3 protein: CASRTSGTYNEQFF
V gene: TRBV2; D gene: -; CDR3 length: 14; clone size: -; J gene: TRBJ1-5; CDR3 DNA: TGTGCCAGCAGTGTGCAGGATGGCAATCAGCCCCAGCATTTT; CDR3 protein: CASSVQDGNQPQHF
V gene: TRBV6-1; D gene: -; CDR3 length: 13; clone size: -; J gene: TRBJ1-1; CDR3 DNA: TGTGCCAGCAGGCGTAGCCAGGGCATTGAAGCTTTCTTT; CDR3 protein: CASRRSQGIEAFF
V gene: TRBV11-2; D gene: -; CDR3 length: 13; clone size: -; J gene: TRBJ1-2; CDR3 DNA: TGTGCCAGCAGCCAACCCAGGGGTAATGGCTACACCTTC; CDR3 protein: CASSQPRGNGYTF
V gene: TRBV11-2; D gene: -; CDR3 length: 14; clone size: few; J gene: TRBJ1-2; CDR3 DNA: TGTGCCAGCAGCCACGTACAGGCTAACTATGGCTACACCTTC; CDR3 protein: CASSHVQANYGYTF
V gene: TRBV2; D gene: TRBD1; CDR3 length: 14; clone size: -; J gene: TRBJ2-7; CDR3 DNA: TGTGCCAGCAGTCGGGACAGGGGAAATTACGAGCAGTACTTC; CDR3 protein: CASSRDRGNYEQYF
V gene: TRBV6-5; D gene: TRBD1; CDR3 length: 14; clone size: -; J gene: TRBJ1-2; CDR3 DNA: TGTGCCAGCAGTTACTACAGGGGTGACTATGGCTACACCTTC; CDR3 protein: CASSYYRGDYGYTF
V gene: TRBV15; D gene: -; CDR3 length: 14; clone size: few; J gene: TRBJ1-2; CDR3 DNA: TGTGCCACCAGCAGAGTTCGCGGAAACTATGGCTACACCTTC; CDR3 protein: CATSRVRGNYGYTF
V gene: TRBV2; D gene: TRBD1; CDR3 length: 13; clone size: few; J gene: TRBJ1-2; CDR3 DNA: TGTGCCAGCGTCCGGAGTCAGGGGGAGGGCTACACCTTC; CDR3 protein: CASVRSQGEGYTF
V gene: TRBV6-1; D gene: TRBD1; CDR3 length: 12; clone size: -; J gene: TRBJ1-5; CDR3 DNA: TGTGCCAGCGGGCAACAGGGGCAGCCCCAGCATTTT; CDR3 protein: CASGQQGQPQHF
V gene: TRBV5-1; D gene: -; CDR3 length: 14; clone size: -; J gene: TRBJ2-7; CDR3 DNA: TGCGCCAGCAGATCCCATCGGAGCTCCTACGAGCAGTACTTC; CDR3 protein: CASRSHRSSYEQYF